This TCR beta chain was identified during a study of human versus mouse CDR3 diversity and MHC coevolution. Broader study findings: Among all groups, most of the three human donors showed least clonal inequality. Humans had the largest estimated TCR beta repertoire, 1.5 million to 2 million clonotypes.

Cells were CD45RO-negative CD62L-positive naive CD4 T cells sorted from PBMCs. Using immunoSEQ multiplex PCR, the repertoire was profiled, and TCRdb retains in-frame clones only, with some absent. The data show roughly 80,000 clones, with 80% to 95% seen just once and less than 0.16% held by the top ten. For this clone: Antigen unknown.

In germline, CDR1 is SEHNR, CDR2 FQNEAQ (reference sequence). The CDR3 is made up of 17 amino acids. The ends lost 1 base at V and 2 bases at J; junction bases unmatched: 7. The V and J genes are TRBV7-9 and TRBJ2-1; the match to TRBD1 covers 8 bases. The sequenced sample consisted of naive CD4+ T cells from blood. The subset here: CD45RO-negative CD62L-positive naive CD4 T cells. The sequence was obtained from a person aged 25-75 years in good health. This CDR3 reads CASSLVRSTGAYNEQFF. The CDR3, as DNA: TGTGCCAGCAGCTTAGTACGCTCGACAGGGGCCTACAATGAGCAGTTCTTC.